Shown below are 11 T cell receptor beta chains from a single sample sequenced in a study of blood T cell repertoires in COVID-19. Assay: immunoSEQ multiplex PCR; the TCRdb copy retains only in-frame clones and omits some. Found here are over 300,000 clones, 70% to 90% of them singletons; the top ten hold under 6.5%. Sequenced: PBMCs or T cells enriched from blood (not recorded which). The receptor source for this set is a woman aged 25 to 39 who had recovered from COVID-19.

The chain's CDR3 is CASSLASGGGISEAFF. The CDR3 coding sequence is TGCGCCAGCAGCTTGGCCTCGGGAGGGGGTATATCTGAAGCTTTCTTT. This rearrangement joins TRBV5-1 to TRBJ1-1; perhaps TRBD1 as D (6 bases). Trimming removed 0 bases at V and 6 bases at J, with 18 bases between. The germline CDR1 and CDR2 sequences are SGHRS and YFSETQ. The CDR3 is 16 amino acids.

J is TRBJ1-1 and V is TRBV5-4; 9 positions agree with TRBD1. The germline V gene encodes CDR1 SGHNT and CDR2 YYREEE (reference sequence). This CDR3 has 14 amino acids. V was clipped by 4 bases and J by 3 bases; unmatched bases: 4. The CDR3 nucleotides read TGTGCCAGCAGCGCCGGGACAGGGTACACTGAAGCTTTCTTT. This translates into CASSAGTGYTEAFF.

In nucleotides, the CDR3 is TGTGCCACCAGTGATCCCTCAGAGACCCAGTACTTC. This encodes CATSDPSETQYF. The rearrangement uses TRBV24-1 and TRBJ2-5; D unresolved. Trimming cost V 3 bases and J 4 bases, with 5 bases left between them. CDR1 KGHDR and CDR2 SFDVKD come from the germline V gene. The CDR3 sequence is 12 residues long.

V and J are TRBV11-2 and TRBJ2-1; 7 bases align to TRBD1. CDR1 SGHAT and CDR2 FQNNGV come from the germline V gene. J gave up 8 bases and V 6 bases, and 4 bases lay outside the gene matches. The CDR3 length is 12 residues. CDR3 residues: CASRTGTDEQFF. The CDR3 nucleotides are TGTGCCAGCAGGACCGGGACAGATGAGCAGTTCTTC. Variable domain in full (rest from reference TRBV11-2 and TRBJ2-1): EAGVAQSPRYKIIEKRQSVAFWCNPISGHATLYWYQQILGQGPKLLIQFQNNGVVDDSQLPKDRFSAERLKGVDSTLKIQPAKLEDSAVYLCASRTGTDEQFFGPGTRLTVL.

The chain links TRBV7-2 to TRBJ2-7; 7 bases are shared with TRBD2. V dropped 1 base and J dropped 2; count of bases not matched to a gene: 2. The germline CDR1 and CDR2 sequences are SGHTA and FQGNSA. This CDR3 region has 14 residues. The DNA of the CDR3 is TGTGCCAGCAGCTTAGGGGGGGGAACCTACGAGCAGTACTTC. This codes for CASSLGGGTYEQYF. Together with reference TRBV7-2 and TRBJ2-7, the CDR3 gives the full variable domain: GAGVSQSPSNKVTEKGKDVELRCDPISGHTALYWYRQSLGQGLEFLIYFQGNSAPDKSGLPSDRFSAERTGGSVSTLTIQRTQQEDSAVYLCASSLGGGTYEQYFGPGTRLTVT.

This clone was seen a single time. V is TRBV5-5 and J is TRBJ2-1, with unresolved D. Germline assignment: CDR1 SGHKS and CDR2 YYEKEE (reference sequence). Trimming left V 2 bases short and J 2 bases short, with 11 bases between. The CDR3 sequence is 15 residues long. The CDR3 protein is CASSFLRQTYNEQFF. CDR3 nucleotides: TGTGCCAGCAGCTTCCTCAGACAAACCTACAATGAGCAGTTCTTC.

J is TRBJ1-2 and V is TRBV5-6, with 11 nucleotides matching TRBD1. Trimming took 2 bases from V and 0 from J; bases not matched to a gene: 9. Looked up from germline, CDR1 is SGHDT and CDR2 is YYEEEE. The CDR3 has 18 amino acids. CDR3 nucleotide sequence: TGTGCCAGCAGCTTCCGTCGGACAGGGGGCGCCTCTAACTATGGCTACACCTTC. Residues: CASSFRRTGGASNYGYTF.

The CDR3 DNA reads TGTGCCAGCAGCTTGCTCACAGGGGTTTATTCACCCCTCCACTTT. The encoded protein is CASSLLTGVYSPLHF. The rearrangement joins TRBV5-6 to TRBJ1-6; the match to TRBD1 covers 7 bases. Germline loops: CDR1 SGHDT, CDR2 YYEEEE. V trimming: 1 base; J trimming: 8 bases; junction bases outside the gene matches: 6. This CDR3 has 15 amino acids. Combining the CDR3 with reference TRBV5-6 and TRBJ1-6 gives the whole variable domain DAGVTQSPTHLIKTRGQQVTLRCSPKSGHDTVSWYQQALGQGPQFIFQYYEEEERQRGNFPDRFSGHQFPNYSSELNVNALLLGDSALYLCASSLLTGVYSPLHFGNGTRLTVT.

The chain recombines TRBV5-4 with TRBJ1-3; no definite D call. V was cut by 4 bases and J by 0 bases, with 14 bases left in between. The CDR3 extends over 16 amino acids. The germline V gene encodes CDR1 SGHNT and CDR2 YYREEE (reference sequence). This CDR3 reads CASSPGGAGSGNTIYF. The CDR3 DNA reads TGTGCCAGCAGCCCCGGCGGCGCCGGCTCTGGAAACACCATATATTTT. Filled out from reference TRBV5-4 and TRBJ1-3, the complete variable domain reads ETGVTQSPTHLIKTRGQQVTLRCSSQSGHNTVSWYQQALGQGPQFIFQYYREEENGRGNFPPRFSGLQFPNYSSELNVNALELDDSALYLCASSPGGAGSGNTIYFGEGSWLTVV.

The chain joins TRBV5-1 to TRBJ2-5; D possibly corresponds to TRBD2 (5 bases). This CDR3 has 14 residues. Germline CDR1 SGHRS, CDR2 YFSETQ. Between the trimmed V and J ends, which lost 6 bases and 2 bases, there was a span of 14 bases. The CDR3 DNA follows: TGCGCCAGCAACCTCTTGGGAGTTCAAGAGACCCAGTACTTC. Amino acids: CASNLLGVQETQYF.

With regard to this clone: Other DNA sequences from this sample encode an identical CDR3 as well. The chain uses TRBV3-1 (or the pseudogene TRBV3-2) and TRBJ1-2; no definite D call. The CDR3 consists of 12 residues. The germline V and J ends were trimmed by 1 base and 8 bases, with 8 bases remaining between them. Germline V gene sequence: CDR1 LGHDT, CDR2 YNNKEL (reference sequence). The DNA for the CDR3 is TGTGCCAGCAGCCAAGGAGGATCAGGCTACACCTTC. As protein: CASSQGGSGYTF.